This T cell receptor (beta chain) was identified during a study of blood T cells in healthy people across ages. The germline V gene has CDR1 SSHAT and CDR2 FNYEAQ (reference sequence). The CDR3 spans 15 residues. Points on this clonotype: Its ends do not fully match the called genes, so a read error is possible.

A sample-barcoded 5' primer and a J-beta primer mix were used in a second PCR of about 7 to 12 cycles. TCRdb used MiXCR to reprocess the 5' RACE reads, holding one entry per CDR3 protein. The top ten hold about 54% of the sample, which has about 400,000 distinct CDR3 sequences, about half seen once. Sample: blood. The TCR sequence derives from a man between 60 and 75 years old in good health. The chain employs TRBV7-7 and TRBJ2-1; D is ambiguous. The CDR3 DNA follows: TGTGCTAGCAGCTTAGCTCTCGGCCGGGCTAATGAGCAGTTCTTC. It encodes CASSLALGRANEQFF.